The present T cell receptor beta chain was sequenced within a study of cytomegalovirus exposure and HLA in healthy donors. Points from the study as a whole: Per published accounts, TCR beta sequences correctly predicted the HLA-A and HLA-B alleles of most subjects. 16,951 TCR beta sequences were associated with HLA alleles at 0.05 false discovery rate in a later analysis. Information on immune exposure was restricted to one variable (CMV serostatus).

Use of 60 Vbeta and 13 Jbeta primers characterized the PCR. The table came from immunoSEQ multiplex PCR; TCRdb's copy has only in-frame clones and leaves some out. The table has tens of thousands of clones, more than 75% seen once; the top ten hold under 7%. As to this clone: The antigen remains unidentified.

At sampling all donors were nominally healthy, likely with unrecorded immune exposures. J was trimmed by 3 bases and V by 1 base; bases with no gene match: 0. Germline CDR1 SGDLS, CDR2 YYNGEE. The CDR3 is made up of 14 amino acids. The genes are TRBV9 and TRBJ2-2; 7 bases fit TRBD2. What was sequenced was PBMCs. This TCR was sampled from a male donor in good health and CMV-seronegative. The CDR3, as DNA: TGTGCCAGCAGCGTACGGGGGGACACCGGGGAGCTGTTTTTT. This sequence encodes CASSVRGDTGELFF.